A selection of T cell receptor beta chains follows, all from one sample in a study of CD8 T cells in ankylosing spondylitis. TCRdb recomputed calls from the 5' RACE reads with MiXCR, one row per CDR3 protein. Here the sample spans around 890,000 distinct CDR3 sequences, over 9.5% being singletons. The sequenced sample consisted of blood, either unsorted or a sorted T cell fraction (not recorded which). The receptors originated from a male donor with ankylosing spondylitis. Both conserved end residues are trimmed from each CDR3. The D gene is left open where the match is weak. Clone size is given for some rows only: seen once, a few or many times, or a class if the clone is expanded.

abundance,v_gene,d_gene,len,CDR3aa
-,TRBV20-1,-,11,SVPKGLTGELF
-,TRBV20-1,TRBD2,12,RLAGGPTTDTQY
-,TRBV20-1,TRBD2,12,SARVAGRYNEQF
-,TRBV20-1,-,13,SARVAGLEFTEAF
many,TRBV5-1,-,14,ASSLAAGSPTDTQY
-,TRBV5-1,TRBD2,15,ASSLEASGTNTGELF
few,TRBV7-9,TRBD2,14,ASSSGGGAGANVLT
few,TRBV18,-,11,ASSPFYQETQY
-,TRBV29-1,TRBD2,13,SVEASGRAKYEQY
-,TRBV28,-,14,ASSSTGAGGNEKLF
-,TRBV20-1,-,9,SAQGVGEQF
few,TRBV12-3/TRBV12-4,-,14,ASSLGTELAKNIQY
many,TRBV12-3/TRBV12-4,-,14,ASSLAPRSSYNEQF
-,TRBV18,-,14,ASSPLNSVTAETQY